Presented here are 5 T cell receptor beta chains from one specimen sequenced in a study of T cell repertoires in cytomegalovirus infection. TCRdb re-analysed the reads in MiXCR, keeping a single row per CDR3 protein. The sample yields 400,000 or so distinct CDR3 sequences, roughly a third seen once. Source material: PBMCs. Receptors were obtained from a human donor in good health (CMV status not recorded). Some clones in this sample may be carry-over from other donors' samples.

This clonotype was counted many times. The genes are TRBV7-4 and TRBJ1-5, with a tentative D call TRBD1 (5 bases). Germline assignment: CDR1 SGHVT and CDR2 SQSDAQ. The V and J ends lost 5 bases and 5 bases respectively, with 7 bases between them. CDR3 length: 12 residues. The CDR3: CASSEGYQPQHF. The DNA of the CDR3 is TGTGCCAGCAGCGAGGGGTATCAGCCCCAGCATTTT.

The table lists this clonotype with a few counts. The chain links TRBV20-1 to TRBJ2-7; TRBD1 matches at 10 bases. There are 15 residues in the CDR3. V lost 5 bases to trimming and J lost 6 bases; unmatched junction nucleotides: 13. Germline CDR1 is DFQATT and CDR2 is SNEGSKA (reference sequence). The CDR3 DNA reads TGCAGTGCTGGAAGGGGGGGACAGGGGCGATCCGAGCAGTACTTC. It specifies CSAGRGGQGRSEQYF.

This clonotype has only a few counts. V and J are TRBV5-5 and TRBJ1-4; D ambiguous. The CDR3 sequence is 16 residues long. Germline lookup yields CDR1 SGHKS and CDR2 YYEKEE (reference sequence). Trimming took off 0 bases at V and 0 bases at J, with 9 bases between the two ends. CDR3 region: CASSLADGATNEKLFF. CDR3 nucleotide sequence: TGTGCCAGCAGCTTGGCCGACGGTGCAACTAATGAAAAACTGTTTTTT. Looking up the rest from reference TRBV5-5 and TRBJ1-4 gives the full variable domain: DAGVTQSPTHLIKTRGQQVTLRCSPISGHKSVSWYQQVLGQGPQFIFQYYEKEERGRGNFPDRFSARQFPNYSSELNVNALLLGDSALYLCASSLADGATNEKLFFGSGTQLSVL.

This chain joins TRBV15 and TRBJ1-6; D unresolved. The CDR3 extends over 20 amino acids. The V end lost 5 bases, the J end lost 5 bases, and 28 bases lay between the germline ends. The germline V gene has CDR1 LNHNV and CDR2 YYDKDF (reference sequence). CDR3 sequence reads: CATSRVLPILSSDNNSPLHF. CDR3 nucleotide sequence: TGTGCCACCAGCCGCGTTCTCCCAATTTTATCCAGTGATAATAATTCACCCCTCCACTTT.

V usage is TRBV6-1 and J usage is TRBJ1-1; D remains unclear. This CDR3 region has 11 residues. V was shortened by 5 bases and J by 7 bases, with 8 bases between the two germline ends. Germline CDR1 reads MNHNS; CDR2 reads SASEGT. The CDR3 loop reads CASSPQFEAFF. The CDR3 DNA is TGTGCCAGCAGTCCCCAGTTTGAAGCTTTCTTT.